The 31 T cell receptor beta chains in this list originate from one sample, sequenced in a study of identical twins. TCRdb reprocessed the 5' RACE reads via MiXCR and lists one record per CDR3 protein. The sample lists 500,000 or so distinct CDR3 sequences; 22% were seen once. These data are also associated with another study on T cells expressing NK-cell markers.

Sequenced material: CD4+ T cells sorted from blood. These receptor sequences come from a woman between 18 and 29 years old in good health.

The rearrangement joins TRBV5-1 to TRBJ2-1; TRBD1 aligns across 10 bases. V shed 0 bases and J 7 bases; nucleotides not matched to a gene: 4. The V gene's germline CDR1 is SGHRS and CDR2 YFSETQ. This CDR3 region has 15 residues. The CDR3 coding sequence is TGCGCCAGCAGCTTGGCGACAGGGGGCTTAAATGAGCAGTTCTTC. Its translation is CASSLATGGLNEQFF.

There are a few counts of this clonotype. This rearrangement joins TRBV10-2 to TRBJ2-1, with 9 bases lining up with TRBD2. The germline V gene encodes CDR1 WSHSY and CDR2 SAAADI. The CDR3 is 18 residues long. J was trimmed by 4 bases and V by 0 bases; bases with no gene match: 10. The CDR3 nucleotides read TGCGCCAGCAGTGAGTCGACGGCTAGCGGGAACAGTTACAATGAGCAGTTCTTC. It codes for CASSESTASGNSYNEQFF.

This clonotype was counted a few times. The chain carries TRBV15 and TRBJ2-7; possibly TRBD1 for D (6 bases). Germline assignment: CDR1 LNHNV and CDR2 YYDKDF (reference sequence). V was clipped by 3 bases and J by 0 bases, with 15 bases between them. The CDR3 has 16 residues. The CDR3 bases are TGTGCCACCAGCAGCCCGAGGACAGCTATCTCCTACGAGCAGTACTTC. Its translation: CATSSPRTAISYEQYF. The full variable domain, in which reference TRBV15 and TRBJ2-7 provide the parts outside the CDR3, is DAMVIQNPRYQVTQFGKPVTLSCSQTLNHNVMYWYQQKSSQAPKLLFHYYDKDFNNEADTPDNFQSRRPNTSFCFLDIRSPGLGDTAMYLCATSSPRTAISYEQYFGPGTRLTVT.

V and J are TRBV6-1 and TRBJ2-3, with 12 positions matching TRBD2. The CDR3 sequence is 15 residues long. Trimming took 2 bases from V and 4 from J; bases not matched to a gene: 1. In germline, CDR1 is MNHNS, CDR2 SASEGT. CDR3 sequence (DNA): TGTGCCAGCAGTGAACTAGCGGGAGGGCCAGATACGCAGTATTTT. Its protein is CASSELAGGPDTQYF.

This clonotype was recorded at least ten times. The chain carries TRBV6-5 and TRBJ2-7; D unclear. Germline V gene lookup returns CDR1 MNHEY and CDR2 SVGAGI. V lost 6 bases and J 3 bases, leaving 6 bases between the germline ends. CDR3 length: 11 amino acids. CDR3 amino acids: CASSDHYEQYF. As DNA, the CDR3 is TGTGCCAGCAGCGATCACTACGAGCAGTACTTC.

The chain links TRBV20-1 to TRBJ2-2; D remains ambiguous. The V end lost 5 bases, the J end lost 4 bases, and 11 bases lay between the germline ends. Germline values: CDR1 DFQATT, CDR2 SNEGSKA (reference sequence). This CDR3 comprises 13 residues. The CDR3 coding sequence is TGCAGTGCTCTCCGGGCTTCCACCGGGGAGCTGTTTTTT. This translates into CSALRASTGELFF.

The rearrangement links TRBV20-1 to TRBJ2-7; 7 nucleotides agree with TRBD1. Trimming cost V 1 base and J 7 bases; bases outside gene matches: 4. Per the germline V gene, CDR1 is DFQATT and CDR2 is SNEGSKA (reference sequence). This CDR3 has 12 residues. This chain's CDR3 is CSARGQGREQYF. In DNA form, the CDR3 reads TGCAGTGCTAGAGGACAGGGTCGGGAGCAGTACTTC.

This clonotype was observed many times. At one end, the junction sequence differs from germline, possibly due to a read error. The rearrangement joins TRBV20-1 to TRBJ1-1; 7 bases line up with TRBD1. This CDR3 has 13 residues. Germline assignment: CDR1 DFQATT and CDR2 SNEGSKA (reference sequence). CDR3 loop: CSATGQPNTEAFF. The DNA for the CDR3 is TGCAGCGCTACGGGACAGCCTAACACTGAAGCTTTCTTT.

This chain joins TRBV12-5 and TRBJ2-1, with 7 bases that match TRBD1. Unmatched junction bases numbered 14, after V lost 7 bases and J lost 8 bases. Germline loops: CDR1 LGHNT, CDR2 FRNRAP. This CDR3 has 15 residues. The CDR3 nucleotides are TGTGCTAGTGCCTCTGGCAGGGGGTTAGGCGATGAGCAGTTCTTC. It yields the protein CASASGRGLGDEQFF.

The chain uses TRBV5-1 and TRBJ2-7; 11 bases line up with TRBD1. Germline V gene lookup returns CDR1 SGHRS and CDR2 YFSETQ. The CDR3 contains 14 residues. The J segment lost 7 bases and the V segment lost 7 bases, leaving 10 bases of the junction unmatched. The CDR3 loop reads CASSTTDRGQEQYF. In DNA, the CDR3 is TGCGCCAGCTCCACCACGGACAGGGGGCAAGAGCAGTACTTC.

The chain combines TRBV7-3 with TRBJ2-3, with 9 bases fitting TRBD2. Germline V gene data show CDR1 as SGHTA and CDR2 as FQGTGA. V lost 0 bases to trimming and J lost 9 bases; unmatched junction nucleotides: 13. The CDR3 totals 17 residues. CDR3 amino acids: CASSLTSSSGGGGTQYF. As DNA, the CDR3 is TGTGCCAGCAGCTTAACCTCGAGTAGCGGGGGTGGAGGGACGCAGTATTTT.

This clonotype came up a few times. The chain is built from TRBV5-1 and TRBJ1-2; 8 bases fit TRBD1. This CDR3 region has 15 residues. Germline V gene data show CDR1 as SGHRS and CDR2 as YFSETQ. J was trimmed by 0 bases and V by 6 bases; bases with no gene match: 7. CDR3 loop: CASTQGALANYGYTF. The CDR3 DNA follows: TGCGCCAGCACTCAGGGGGCTCTAGCTAACTATGGCTACACCTTC.

This clonotype has a count of ten or more. J is TRBJ1-1 and V is TRBV27, with 9 bases identical to TRBD1. The CDR3 is made up of 13 amino acids. V shed 5 bases, J shed 5 bases, and the junction held 3 bases outside the gene matches. Per the germline V gene, CDR1 is MNHEY and CDR2 is SMNVEV (reference sequence). The CDR3 is CASSGQGRTEAFF. The CDR3 DNA reads TGTGCCAGCAGTGGACAGGGGAGGACTGAAGCTTTCTTT.

The gene calls are TRBV5-8 and TRBJ2-5, with TRBD1 identical over 7 bases. CDR3 length: 13 amino acids. Looked up from germline, CDR1 is SGHTS and CDR2 is YDEGEE. V dropped 5 bases and J dropped 5; count of bases not matched to a gene: 6. The CDR3 loop reads CASRPQGKETQYF. Here the CDR3 DNA reads TGTGCCAGCAGACCACAGGGGAAGGAGACCCAGTACTTC.

This clonotype was detected a few times. The chain has TRBV6-1 and TRBJ2-1; 12 bases match TRBD2. The CDR3 length is 15 residues. The germline V gene encodes CDR1 MNHNS and CDR2 SASEGT. With 6 bases clipped from V and 5 bases from J, the junction kept 5 bases outside the gene matches. The CDR3 protein is CASRRTSGANNEQFF. CDR3 bases: TGTGCCAGCAGACGGACTAGCGGGGCGAACAATGAGCAGTTCTTC.

This clonotype was seen at least ten times. The V and J genes are TRBV25-1 and TRBJ2-7, with 12 bases matching TRBD2. Trimming took 1 base from V and 4 from J; bases not matched to a gene: 8. The germline gives CDR1 MGHDK, CDR2 SYGVNS. CDR3 length equals 17 residues. The CDR3, as DNA: TGTGCCAGCAGTGAATCCGCTAGCGGGAGGGCCCATTACGAGCAGTACTTC. It codes for CASSESASGRAHYEQYF.

This clonotype was recorded once. The genes are TRBV29-1 and TRBJ2-7; D is uncertain. This CDR3 is built from 14 residues. CDR1 and CDR2 from the germline V gene are SQVTM and ANQGSEA. V was cut by 6 bases and J by 2 bases, with 17 bases left in between. The CDR3 protein is CSVQLTRKPYEQYF. CDR3 nucleotide sequence: TGCAGCGTGCAACTGACAAGGAAACCCTACGAGCAGTACTTC.

V and J are TRBV10-3 and TRBJ1-2; D remains unclear. The CDR3 has 14 residues. Germline values: CDR1 ENHRY, CDR2 SYGVKD. V lost 3 bases to trimming and J lost 0 bases, with 8 bases between them. The CDR3 loop reads CAISDRVTNYGYTF. The CDR3, as DNA: TGTGCCATCAGTGACCGGGTCACTAACTATGGCTACACCTTC.

This clonotype was seen more than once but under ten times. This rearrangement joins TRBV20-1 to TRBJ2-5; D is unresolved. Deletions cut 4 bases from V and 0 bases from J, with 3 bases between. There are 11 residues in the CDR3. Germline V gene sequence: CDR1 DFQATT, CDR2 SNEGSKA (reference sequence). This CDR3 is CSAINQETQYF. CDR3 nucleotide sequence: TGCAGTGCTATAAACCAAGAGACCCAGTACTTC.

The chain carries TRBV20-1 and TRBJ2-1, with TRBD2 identical over 14 bases. The germline V gene has CDR1 DFQATT and CDR2 SNEGSKA (reference sequence). The CDR3 is 15 residues long. J was trimmed by 7 bases and V by 4 bases; bases with no gene match: 6. CDR3 bases: TGCAGTGCTACCGGGACTAGCGGGAGCCGAAATGAGCAGTTCTTC. Its translation: CSATGTSGSRNEQFF.

This clonotype was found a few times. This chain connects TRBV21-1 to TRBJ2-2; the table's D gene call, TRBD1, was not cross checked with the DNA. TRBV21-1 is given as a pseudogene. The CDR3 contains 14 residues. The CDR3 protein is CASRRDRRTGELFF. CDR3 nucleotide sequence: TGTGCCAGCAGAAGGGACCGAAGGACCGGGGAGCTGTTTTTT.

At least ten counts were recorded for this clonotype. The rearrangement joins TRBV20-1 to TRBJ2-5; D is perhaps TRBD1 or TRBD2 (6 bases each). This CDR3 spans 11 amino acids. V gave up 6 bases and J gave up 5 bases, with 10 bases separating them. The V gene's germline CDR1 is DFQATT and CDR2 SNEGSKA (reference sequence). CDR3 bases: TGCAGTGCGCCGGGGGCCGAGACCCAGTACTTC. The encoded protein is CSAPGAETQYF.

This clonotype was found a few times. This chain joins TRBV5-1 and TRBJ1-2; a possible D gene is TRBD1 (5 bases). Germline lookup yields CDR1 SGHRS and CDR2 YFSETQ. The CDR3 has 16 residues. The ends were cut back, 2 bases at V and 1 base at J, with 15 bases in the middle. CDR3 loop: CASSLIEGPNNYGYTF. DNA for the CDR3: TGCGCCAGCAGCTTAATTGAGGGACCGAATAACTATGGCTACACCTTC.

J is TRBJ1-6 and V is TRBV7-2; no clear D. The germline CDR1 and CDR2 sequences are SGHTA and FQGNSA. V shed 5 bases and J shed 5 bases, with 13 bases lying between them. This CDR3 region has 15 residues. The CDR3 here is CASSERYQDNSPLHF. CDR3 coding DNA: TGTGCCAGCAGCGAACGGTATCAGGATAATTCACCCCTCCACTTT.

This clonotype was counted between two and nine times. The V gene is TRBV20-1, the J gene TRBJ2-2, with unresolved D. Germline CDR1 DFQATT, CDR2 SNEGSKA (reference sequence). Trimming left V 2 bases short and J 3 bases short, with 10 bases between. This CDR3 is built from 14 residues. This CDR3 is CSARNNSYTGELFF. CDR3 bases: TGCAGTGCTAGAAACAACAGTTACACCGGGGAGCTGTTTTTT.

This clonotype was counted between two and nine times. J is TRBJ2-5 and V is TRBV7-2; D is unclear. V dropped 4 bases and J dropped 7 bases, with 4 bases sitting between them. CDR1 is SGHTA and CDR2 is FQGNSA in the germline V gene. This CDR3 spans 10 amino acids. CDR3 amino acids: CASSSGTQYF. The CDR3 DNA sequence: TGTGCCAGCAGCTCCGGGACCCAGTACTTC.

The V and J genes are TRBV7-9 and TRBJ2-7; 8 bases are a match to TRBD2. Germline CDR1 is SEHNR and CDR2 is FQNEAQ (reference sequence). The CDR3 covers 13 residues. The junction had 6 bases not matched to a gene; V was cut back by 6 bases and J by 5 bases. CDR3 sequence: CASRISGVNEQYF. CDR3 DNA: TGTGCCAGCAGGATTAGCGGGGTCAACGAGCAGTACTTC.

This clonotype was recorded once. The J gene is TRBJ2-5, the V gene TRBV24-1; 7 bases map to TRBD2. The V gene end was trimmed by 4 bases and the J gene end by 6 bases; junction bases not matched to a gene: 13. Germline values: CDR1 KGHDR, CDR2 SFDVKD. This CDR3 has 16 residues. CDR3 sequence: CATSDWEVGGIQTQYF. In DNA, the CDR3 is TGTGCCACCAGTGACTGGGAGGTGGGGGGGATACAGACCCAGTACTTC.

The V call is TRBV10-2, the J call TRBJ2-1; the D is unclear. Germline CDR1 reads WSHSY; CDR2 reads SAAADI. The CDR3 is 11 amino acids. Trimming pared 5 bases from V and 9 bases from J, leaving 8 bases between. The CDR3 is CASSHAGEQFF. The CDR3, as DNA: TGCGCCAGCAGTCATGCCGGTGAGCAGTTCTTC.

The chain recombines TRBV5-1 with TRBJ2-1; D is unresolved. Deletions cut 10 bases from V and 6 bases from J, with 14 bases between. This CDR3 is built from 12 residues. Germline CDR1 reads SGHRS; CDR2 reads YFSETQ. CDR3 in amino acids: CASRGSGNEQFF. The CDR3 nucleotides read TGCGCCTCCCGAGGCTCTGGCAATGAGCAGTTCTTC.

The gene calls are TRBV15 and TRBJ2-1, with 8 bases fitting TRBD1. Germline V gives CDR1 LNHNV, CDR2 YYDKDF (reference sequence). CDR3 size: 13 residues. With V trimmed by 8 bases and J by 4 bases, 4 bases remained unmatched. The DNA of the CDR3 is TGTGCCACCGGGCGGGACAGGTACAATGAGCAGTTCTTC. This encodes CATGRDRYNEQFF. The variable domain in full, with the rest retrieved from reference TRBV15 and TRBJ2-1, is DAMVIQNPRYQVTQFGKPVTLSCSQTLNHNVMYWYQQKSSQAPKLLFHYYDKDFNNEADTPDNFQSRRPNTSFCFLDIRSPGLGDTAMYLCATGRDRYNEQFFGPGTRLTVL.